This is a list of T cell receptor beta chains from one sample in a study of sequential checkpoint blockade in melanoma. The table came from immunoSEQ multiplex PCR; TCRdb's copy has only in-frame clones and leaves some out. The profile covers 2,500 to 3,500 clones, with roughly 15% appearing a single time and approximately 20% taken by the ten largest. This material consisted of tumor tissue (inferred from file names), taken from a patient given nivolumab and ipilimumab in sequence. Every receptor here comes from a human donor with melanoma. Both conserved end residues are part of each CDR3. The D gene is left open where the match is weak. Size is omitted from some rows. Given values are once, few, many or a class for expanded clones.

V gene,D gene,J gene,clone size,CDR3 protein,CDR3 DNA
TRBV7-5,.,TRBJ1-6,many,CASSLKDRGQSSYNSPLHF,TGTGCCAGCAGCTTGAAGGACAGGGGGCAATCCTCCTATAATTCACCCCTCCACTTT
TRBV12-1,.,TRBJ2-7,.,CASRGWTGPITYEQYF,TGTGCCAGCCGAGGGTGGACAGGCCCGATCACCTACGAGCAGTACTTC
TRBV11-3,TRBD1,TRBJ2-6,many,CASSSPNWTGSGANVLTF,TGTGCCAGCAGCTCACCAAACTGGACAGGGTCAGGGGCCAACGTCCTGACTTTC
TRBV19,TRBD1,TRBJ1-4,large,CASRTGNEKLFF,TGTGCCAGTAGGACAGGGAATGAAAAACTGTTTTTT
TRBV18,.,TRBJ2-7,.,CASSPIDGGNEQYF,TGTGCCAGCTCACCAATTGATGGGGGTAACGAGCAGTACTTC
TRBV15,TRBD2,TRBJ2-5,few,CATSRDRTGGETQYF,TGTGCCACCAGCAGAGACCGGACGGGGGGAGAGACCCAGTACTTC
TRBV11-3,TRBD1,TRBJ2-1,medium-sized,CASSLGAGGNEQFF,TGTGCCAGCAGCTTGGGTGCAGGGGGCAATGAGCAGTTCTTC
TRBV6-8,TRBD1,TRBJ1-2,medium-sized,CASSYSRTGNYGYTF,TGTGCCAGCAGTTACTCTAGGACAGGCAACTATGGCTACACCTTC
TRBV19,.,TRBJ2-4,.,CASSKGPIAKNIQYF,TGTGCCAGTAGTAAGGGACCGATAGCCAAAAACATTCAGTACTTC
TRBV28,TRBD1,TRBJ1-2,medium-sized,CASSSTGEAGGYTF,TGTGCCAGCAGTTCGACAGGGGAGGCTGGTGGCTACACCTTC
TRBV25-1,.,TRBJ2-3,few,CASSDLDGGTDTQYF,TGTGCCAGCAGTGACTTGGACGGGGGCACAGATACGCAGTATTTT
TRBV6-8,.,TRBJ1-3,few,CASSYEWGNTIYF,TGTGCCAGCAGTTACGAATGGGGAAACACCATATATTTT
TRBV19,.,TRBJ2-5,.,CASSIAPPRKGQETQYF,TGTGCCAGTAGTATAGCCCCCCCTAGGAAGGGCCAAGAGACCCAGTACTTC
TRBV11-3,.,TRBJ1-5,medium-sized,CASSLGPGVGQPQHF,TGTGCCAGCAGCTTGGGCCCCGGCGTAGGCCAGCCCCAGCATTTT
TRBV9,.,TRBJ1-1,.,CASSQDMNTEAFF,TGTGCCAGCAGTCAGGACATGAACACTGAAGCTTTCTTT
TRBV28,.,TRBJ2-1,.,CASSSFGANEQFF,TGTGCCAGCAGTTCGTTCGGGGCCAATGAGCAGTTCTTC
TRBV6-8,.,TRBJ2-1,.,CASSYYGETYNEQFF,TGTGCCAGCAGTTACTACGGGGAGACATACAATGAGCAGTTCTTC
TRBV9,.,TRBJ2-7,medium-sized,CASSVASFYEQYF,TGTGCCAGCAGCGTAGCCAGTTTCTACGAGCAGTACTTC
TRBV29-1,.,TRBJ2-3,once,CSVDSPQGTDTQYF,TGCAGCGTTGACAGCCCACAGGGCACAGATACGCAGTATTTT
TRBV6-8,.,TRBJ1-5,.,CASSGSLTSNQPQHF,TGTGCCAGCAGTGGGAGCCTTACGAGCAATCAGCCCCAGCATTTT
TRBV19,TRBD1,TRBJ2-1,once,CASSWRQGGYNEQFF,TGTGCCAGTAGTTGGAGACAGGGGGGCTACAATGAGCAGTTCTTC
TRBV15,TRBD1,TRBJ1-5,.,CATSSSQGDRQPQHF,TGTGCCACCAGCAGCTCCCAGGGGGACCGACAGCCCCAGCATTTT
TRBV9,TRBD1,TRBJ1-1,medium-sized,CASYSLTGASTEAFF,TGTGCCAGCTACTCCTTAACAGGGGCGAGCACTGAAGCTTTCTTT
TRBV11-3,.,TRBJ1-4,many,CASSIQGHANEKLFF,TGTGCCAGCAGCATCCAGGGTCATGCTAATGAAAAACTGTTTTTT
TRBV6-8,.,TRBJ2-1,.,CASSDFAQGEQFF,TGTGCCAGCAGTGACTTCGCCCAGGGTGAGCAGTTCTTC
TRBV6-8,.,TRBJ1-6,.,CASRWGSWDSPLHF,TGTGCCAGCAGATGGGGCTCCTGGGATTCACCCCTCCACTTT
TRBV11-3,.,TRBJ1-6,many,CASSLAAHFNSPLHF,TGTGCCAGCAGCTTGGCAGCACATTTTAATTCACCCCTCCACTTT
TRBV9,.,TRBJ2-1,few,CASSGDGLSYNEQFF,TGTGCCAGCAGCGGAGACGGACTATCCTACAATGAGCAGTTCTTC
TRBV11-3,.,TRBJ2-2,many,CASSQTTGEAGELFF,TGTGCCAGCAGCCAAACTACAGGCGAGGCCGGGGAGCTGTTTTTT
TRBV18,.,TRBJ1-2,.,CASSPGQPTNYGYTF,TGTGCCAGCTCACCCGGACAGCCAACTAACTATGGCTACACCTTC
TRBV6-7,.,TRBJ2-7,.,CASSYGGEQYF,TGTGCCAGCAGTTACGGGGGGGAGCAGTACTTC
TRBV6-8,.,TRBJ2-2,medium-sized,CASTKPEAGLGELFF,TGTGCCAGCACTAAACCCGAGGCTGGTCTTGGGGAGCTGTTTTTT
TRBV11-3,.,TRBJ2-2,.,CASSGQGKTGELFF,TGTGCCAGCAGCGGGCAGGGGAAGACCGGGGAGCTGTTTTTT
TRBV11-3,TRBD2,TRBJ2-3,many,CASSLLTGGADTQYF,TGTGCCAGCAGCTTGTTAACGGGGGGGGCAGATACGCAGTATTTT
TRBV12-2,.,TRBJ2-3,medium-sized,CASRLGLAGTDTQYF,TGTGCAAGTCGCTTAGGACTAGCGGGCACAGATACGCAGTATTTT
TRBV19,TRBD1,TRBJ2-1,.,CASKSERVQGYNEQFF,TGTGCCAGTAAGTCCGAACGGGTACAGGGGTACAATGAGCAGTTCTTC
TRBV30,TRBD2,TRBJ2-7,.,CAWISTGGGLYEQYF,TGTGCCTGGATTTCTACCGGGGGGGGCCTGTACGAGCAGTACTTC
TRBV11-3,.,TRBJ2-3,many,CASSHGGTGQGPDTQYF,TGTGCCAGCAGCCACGGGGGGACAGGACAGGGACCAGATACGCAGTATTTT
TRBV4-1,.,TRBJ1-1,.,CASSQNRGMEAFF,TGCGCCAGCAGCCAAAATAGGGGAATGGAAGCTTTCTTT
TRBV6-8,TRBD1,TRBJ1-4,medium-sized,CASTRQGGSTNEKLFF,TGTGCCAGCACGAGACAGGGAGGGTCAACTAATGAAAAACTGTTTTTT
TRBV11-3,.,TRBJ1-6,many,CASSTQTSYNSPLHF,TGTGCCAGCAGCACCCAGACCTCCTATAATTCACCCCTCCACTTT
TRBV11-3,.,TRBJ2-1,large,CASSLTPSYNEQFF,TGTGCCAGCAGCTTAACCCCTAGTTACAATGAGCAGTTCTTC
TRBV6-8,TRBD2,TRBJ2-4,.,CASTNVTSGPNIQYF,TGTGCCAGCACCAACGTCACTAGCGGCCCAAACATTCAGTACTTC
TRBV9,.,TRBJ2-7,few,CASSRFSYEQYF,TGTGCCAGCAGTCGATTCTCCTACGAGCAGTACTTC